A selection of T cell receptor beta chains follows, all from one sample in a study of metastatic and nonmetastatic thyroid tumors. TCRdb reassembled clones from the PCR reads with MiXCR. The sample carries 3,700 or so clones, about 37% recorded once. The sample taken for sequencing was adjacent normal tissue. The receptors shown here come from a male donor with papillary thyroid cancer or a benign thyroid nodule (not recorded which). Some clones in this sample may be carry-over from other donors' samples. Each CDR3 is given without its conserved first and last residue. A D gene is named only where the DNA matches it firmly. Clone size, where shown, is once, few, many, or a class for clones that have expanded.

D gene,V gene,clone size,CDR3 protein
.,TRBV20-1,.,SASHTDTQY
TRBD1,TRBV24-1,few,ATMRQGATGELF
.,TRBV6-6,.,ASSYPRGNGYT
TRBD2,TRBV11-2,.,ASSLGLVLPDTQY
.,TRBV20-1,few,SARDHRVNTEAF
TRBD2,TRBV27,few,ASGRAVQGYNEQF
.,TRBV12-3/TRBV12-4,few,ASRSGTQSYEQY
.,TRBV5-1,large,ASGHRTNTGELF
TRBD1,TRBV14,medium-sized,ASSQEWTGGIGGQF
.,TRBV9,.,ASSEWGLPGDYGYT
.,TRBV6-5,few,ASSNTRSSYEQY
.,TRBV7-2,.,ASSLRAGYEQY
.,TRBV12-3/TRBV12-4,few,ASSFNPDTEAF
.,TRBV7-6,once,ASSALGTANSTDTQY
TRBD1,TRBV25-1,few,ASSQTGRNTGELF
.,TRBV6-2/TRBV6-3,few,ASIYPIWKHYDQY
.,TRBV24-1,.,ATCAYANTGELF
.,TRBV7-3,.,ASSLDSSTPEQY
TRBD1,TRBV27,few,ASRPGGPLYEQY
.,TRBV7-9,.,ASSADSYTDTQY
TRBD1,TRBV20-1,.,SAVPGQVYGYT
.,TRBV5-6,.,ASSPGAGFNYGYT
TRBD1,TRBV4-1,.,ASSQRDRGVQY
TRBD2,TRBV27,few,ASTPPAGGNTQY
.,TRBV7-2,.,ASSLPVSGNTIY
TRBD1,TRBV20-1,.,SAADRVNTEAF
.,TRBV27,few,ASSVRRYTNTEAF
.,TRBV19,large,ASRRGAGIIAEAF
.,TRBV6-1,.,ASSRTRGAFDNEQF
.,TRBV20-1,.,SVAGNTEAF
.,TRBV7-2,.,ASSEEFQPQH
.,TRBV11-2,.,ASSLWGIPEAF
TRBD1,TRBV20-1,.,SATRDSGTNEKLF
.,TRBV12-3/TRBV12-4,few,ATLASGVGTGELF
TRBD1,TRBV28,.,ASSSPTGGGRMNTEAF
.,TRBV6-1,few,ASTSAYEQY
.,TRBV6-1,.,ASKNRLNEQF
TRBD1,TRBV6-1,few,ASSEPPGQGLGELF
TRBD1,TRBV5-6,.,ASSWGTANTEAF
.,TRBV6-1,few,ASSEASWSSVRETQY
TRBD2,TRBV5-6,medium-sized,ASRRREGLVNEQF
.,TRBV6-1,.,ASRSGTLYGYT
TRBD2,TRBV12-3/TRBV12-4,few,ASSFRARGGTDTQY
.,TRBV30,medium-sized,AWSVRGKGSNTEAF
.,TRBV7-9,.,ASSLGWYNEQF
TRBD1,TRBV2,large,ASSEGQGAHQPQH
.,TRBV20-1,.,SALRSDGPVTDTQY
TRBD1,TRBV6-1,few,ASRKGADTNTEAF
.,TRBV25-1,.,ASSELGVVTQETQY
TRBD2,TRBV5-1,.,ASSFGGTLADTGELF
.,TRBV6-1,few,ASRPRRESIQPQH
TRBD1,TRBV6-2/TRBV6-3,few,ASSYSMRDRASYEQY
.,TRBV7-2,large,ASSLAQNTDTQY
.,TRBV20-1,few,SARDWGGNYGYT